These 12 T cell receptor beta chains were all obtained from the same sample, sequenced in a study of a mutant IDH1 vaccine in newly diagnosed glioma. Time point reported: week 5, during vaccination. The study gave 300 ug of mutant IDH1 20-mer peptide per vaccine dose, with topical imiquimod. Libraries were prepared by immunoSEQ multiplex PCR; TCRdb keeps only in-frame clonotypes and omits some of them. The sample holds about 40,000 clones, approximately 90% seen once. Antigens of these TCRs are unknown. The material sequenced was PBMCs, taken from a glioma patient whose treatment included an IDH1 peptide vaccine. The receptors shown here come from a man in his forties or fifties with glioma.

V is TRBV18 and J is TRBJ2-1; 9 bases agree with TRBD1. This CDR3 has 13 residues. Germline V gene sequence: CDR1 KGHSH, CDR2 LQKENI. V lost 6 bases and J lost 8; bases outside the gene matches: 5. The CDR3 loop reads CASSIQGAYEQFF. In DNA form, the CDR3 reads TGTGCCAGCTCGATACAGGGGGCCTATGAGCAGTTCTTC.

This chain links TRBV7-2 with TRBJ1-4; D is ambiguous. The CDR3 has 16 amino acids. The ends were cut back, 0 bases at V and 8 bases at J, with 16 bases in the middle. Germline CDR1 SGHTA, CDR2 FQGNSA. The CDR3, as DNA: TGTGCCAGCAGCTTAGCCCCCGGAGTAGGGAAAGAAAAACTGTTTTTT. Its protein product is CASSLAPGVGKEKLFF.

V and J are TRBV18 and TRBJ1-5; 8 bases agree with TRBD1. Germline CDR1 reads KGHSH; CDR2 reads LQKENI. J gave up 6 bases and V 1 base, and 2 bases lay outside the gene matches. The CDR3 runs 14 residues. In nucleotides, the CDR3 is TGTGCCAGCTCACCACGTCAGGGGGCTCAGCCCCAGCATTTT. This gives the protein CASSPRQGAQPQHF.

This clone was observed once. In nucleotides, the CDR3 is TGTGCCAGCAGTGTAAATCTAGCGAACTCCTACAATGAGCAGTTCTTC. Protein: CASSVNLANSYNEQFF. The chain links TRBV6-1 to TRBJ2-1, with D tentatively TRBD2 (6 bases). The ends were cut back, 4 bases at V and 0 bases at J, with 13 bases in the middle. In germline, CDR1 is MNHNS, CDR2 SASEGT. The CDR3 spans 16 residues.

This chain joins TRBV28 and TRBJ1-1; no reliable D call. Germline V gene data show CDR1 as MDHEN and CDR2 as SYDVKM. The CDR3 has 13 amino acids. The V gene lost 8 bases and the J gene lost 0 bases, with 10 bases spanning the gap. The CDR3 DNA reads as TGTGCCAGCTGTGGTACGATGAACACTGAAGCTTTCTTT. It specifies CASCGTMNTEAFF.

V is TRBV6-5 and J is TRBJ2-1; 11 bases fit TRBD2. The CDR3 loop spans 16 amino acids. V dropped 0 bases and J dropped 5; count of bases not matched to a gene: 3. From germline, CDR1 is MNHEY and CDR2 SVGAGI. CDR3 in DNA: TGTGCCAGCAGTTACTCGATTAGCGGGAGGGACAATGAGCAGTTCTTC. This translates into CASSYSISGRDNEQFF.

The V call is TRBV7-2, the J call TRBJ2-7; TRBD2 might be the D (6 bases). The CDR3 totals 15 residues. Per the germline V gene, CDR1 is SGHTA and CDR2 is FQGNSA. The V gene lost 1 base and the J gene lost 0 bases, with 10 bases spanning the gap. The chain's CDR3 is CASSLGAGSSYEQYF. For the CDR3, the DNA is TGTGCCAGCAGCTTAGGGGCGGGGTCCTCCTACGAGCAGTACTTC.

This clone occurred once. The chain recombines TRBV27 with TRBJ2-7, with 7 bases fitting TRBD1. Trimming at V came to 10 bases and at J to 2 bases, leaving 2 bases not matched to a gene. CDR3 length: 11 residues. Germline CDR1 and CDR2: MNHEY and SMNVEV (reference sequence). The CDR3 DNA is TGTGCCACCGGGACAGCCTACGAGCAGTACTTC. Translated, it gives CATGTAYEQYF.

This sequence joins TRBV18 and TRBJ2-2; D may match TRBD1 or TRBD2 (5 bases each). This CDR3 has 15 residues. Germline CDR1 is KGHSH and CDR2 is LQKENI. The V gene lost 6 bases and the J gene lost 3 bases, with 14 bases spanning the gap. CDR3 sequence reads: CASSTGDGYTGELFF. CDR3 in DNA: TGTGCCAGCTCTACTGGGGACGGATACACCGGGGAGCTGTTTTTT.

The chain links TRBV6-1 to TRBJ2-5, with TRBD2 as a possible D gene (5 bases). Trimming left V 7 bases short and J 0 bases short, with 6 bases between. The germline V gene has CDR1 MNHNS and CDR2 SASEGT. This CDR3 is built from 12 residues. CDR3: CASMDYQETQYF. In DNA form, the CDR3 reads TGTGCCAGCATGGACTACCAAGAGACCCAGTACTTC.

V gene TRBV5-1 combines with J gene TRBJ2-7; D call uncertain. Germline loops: CDR1 SGHRS, CDR2 YFSETQ. The V end was cut by 3 bases, the J end by 6 bases, with 10 bases between. CDR3 length: 12 residues. CDR3 sequence: CASSSWGGEQYF. The CDR3 nucleotides are TGCGCCAGCAGCTCCTGGGGTGGCGAGCAGTACTTC.

The rearrangement joins TRBV5-6 to TRBJ1-1, with D possibly being TRBD1 (6 bases). Germline V CDR1 and CDR2: SGHDT, YYEEEE. With 9 bases removed from V and 5 bases from J, the gap between germline ends came to 17 bases. The CDR3 loop spans 13 amino acids. The CDR3: CATSTGSGTEAFF. Here the CDR3 DNA reads TGTGCCACATCAACAGGGTCGGGTACTGAAGCTTTCTTT.